This T cell receptor beta chain comes out of a study of blood T cell repertoires in COVID-19. Study context: Sources were T cells, B-cell-depleted T cells, or PBMCs; the material itself was cDNA or gDNA.

Generated by immunoSEQ multiplex PCR, the TCRdb table keeps only in-frame clones and is missing some. In the table there are 100,000 to 150,000 clones, about 84% of which are singletons. The TCR originated in a human donor in a cohort sampled during active COVID-19. The material sequenced was peripheral blood.

The CDR3 region is CASSVESGANTIYF. The CDR3 DNA is TGTGCCAGCAGCGTAGAGTCAGGGGCTAACACCATATATTTT. The V gene is TRBV9, the J gene TRBJ1-3; possible D gene TRBD1, 6 bases. This CDR3 has 14 amino acids. CDR1 and CDR2 from the germline V gene are SGDLS and YYNGEE. Trimming removed 0 bases from V and 7 bases from J, with 11 bases in between.